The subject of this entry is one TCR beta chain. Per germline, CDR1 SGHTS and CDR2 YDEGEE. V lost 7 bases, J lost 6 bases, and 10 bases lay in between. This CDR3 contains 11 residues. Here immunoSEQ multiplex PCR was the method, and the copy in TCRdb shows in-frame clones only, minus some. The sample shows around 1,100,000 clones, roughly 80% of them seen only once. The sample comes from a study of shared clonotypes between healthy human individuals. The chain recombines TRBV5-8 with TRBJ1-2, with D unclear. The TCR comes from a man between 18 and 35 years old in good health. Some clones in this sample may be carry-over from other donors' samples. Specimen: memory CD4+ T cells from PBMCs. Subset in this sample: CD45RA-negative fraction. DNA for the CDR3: TGTGCCAGCTCCAACTGGGATGGCTACACCTTC. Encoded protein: CASSNWDGYTF.